Following are 22 T cell receptor delta chains from one sample sequenced in a study of gamma-delta T cells after stem cell transplantation. With CATT, TCRdb re-called clones from the RT-PCR reads. This table has 13,000 or so delta-chain clones, roughly 34% appearing once. The sample comprised gamma-delta T cells. Receptors were obtained from a human donor. It is not recorded whose cells these are; they may come from a transplant donor.

The V and J genes are TRDV2 and TRDJ3; 7 nucleotides agree with TRDD3. There are 19 residues in the CDR3. Germline V CDR1 and CDR2: GEAIGNYY, EKD. With V trimmed by 0 bases and J by 0 bases, 7 bases remained unmatched. CDR3 protein: CACDTGDGGRSWDTRQMFF. The DNA for the CDR3 is TGTGCCTGTGACACCGGAGATGGGGGACGCTCCTGGGACACCCGACAGATGTTTTTC.

This clone was picked up a small number of times. The chain has TRDV1 and TRDJ4, with TRDD3 matching over 10 bases. The CDR3 is 29 residues long. Germline V lookup: CDR1 TSWWSYY, CDR2 QGS. Trimming cost V 2 bases and J 0 bases; bases outside gene matches: 45. Written as DNA, the CDR3 is TGTGCTCTTGGGGAAATAGGGACAGACGCGTTCGGCTGGGGGATAGTCCGGGCCGGAGGGGTTATCGGGACCAGACCCCTGATCTTT. Encoded protein: CALGEIGTDAFGWGIVRAGGVIGTRPLIF.

CDR3 loop: CALGAQPLGDPRTDHLIF. The CDR3 bases are TGTGCTCTTGGGGCACAACCTCTTGGAGATCCTCGGACCGATCACCTCATCTTT. The chain combines TRDV1 with TRDJ1; D ambiguous. V was clipped by 4 bases and J by 11 bases, with 32 bases between them. The CDR3 contains 18 residues. Looked up from germline, CDR1 is TSWWSYY and CDR2 is QGS.

This clone appeared a few times. This chain joins TRDV2 and TRDJ3, with 9 nucleotides matching TRDD3. CDR3 size: 21 residues. CDR1 is GEAIGNYY, CDR2 EKD, per germline. The V gene end was trimmed by 3 bases and the J gene end by 0 bases; junction bases not matched to a gene: 14. The CDR3: CACDPLLGEPISSWDTRQMFF. The CDR3 region has the DNA TGTGCCTGTGACCCTCTACTGGGGGAACCGATAAGCTCCTGGGACACCCGACAGATGTTTTTC.

The rearrangement uses TRDV3 and TRDJ1; 7 nucleotides agree with TRDD2. Germline V gives CDR1 TVYSNPD, CDR2 GDNSRS (reference sequence). The CDR3 loop spans 17 amino acids. V was clipped by 5 bases and J by 2 bases; unmatched bases: 20. The CDR3 reads CALLPPPVRVKTDKLIF. The CDR3 DNA sequence: TGTGCCCTCCTTCCTCCCCCTGTACGCGTAAAGACCGATAAACTCATCTTT.

This clone was detected a few times. With a much larger clone just one base away, this may be a read error. This chain connects TRDV2 to TRDJ3, with 11 bases lining up with TRDD3. This CDR3 spans 18 amino acids. Trimming cost V 0 bases and J 2 bases; bases outside gene matches: 2. CDR1 is GEAIGNYY, CDR2 EKD, per germline. For the CDR3, the DNA is TGTGCCTGTGACACCGGACTGGGGGATACCTGGGACACCCGACAGATGTTTTTC. This encodes CACDTGLGDTWDTRQMFF.

The rearrangement links TRDV1 to TRDJ1; 9 nucleotides agree with TRDD3. The length of the CDR3 is 28 residues. Trimming at V came to 3 bases and at J to 0 bases, leaving 41 bases not matched to a gene. Germline V gives CDR1 TSWWSYY, CDR2 QGS. The CDR3 sequence: CALGDTLNRTYFYWGRRRGVTHTDKLIF. As DNA, the CDR3 is TGTGCTCTTGGGGATACCTTAAATAGGACATACTTTTACTGGGGGAGACGGAGAGGGGTAACCCACACCGATAAACTCATCTTT.

The chain uses TRDV1 and TRDJ3, with TRDD3 matching over 12 bases. The CDR3 covers 22 residues. Trimming took 4 bases from V and 1 from J; bases not matched to a gene: 14. The V gene's germline CDR1 is TSWWSYY and CDR2 QGS. Written as DNA, the CDR3 is TGTGCTCTTGGGGGTCCCTTGGGGTACTGGGGGATACCGTCCTGGGACACCCGACAGATGTTTTTC. Protein product: CALGGPLGYWGIPSWDTRQMFF.

The chain recombines TRDV2 with TRDJ1; 8 bases match TRDD3. V gave up 0 bases and J gave up 0 bases; unmatched junction bases: 8. The CDR3 is 17 residues long. Germline V gene sequence: CDR1 GEAIGNYY, CDR2 EKD. Here the CDR3 reads CACDTGVWGTYTDKLIF. CDR3 DNA: TGTGCCTGTGACACCGGGGTCTGGGGGACTTACACCGATAAACTCATCTTT.

The chain couples TRDV3 to TRDJ1, with TRDD3 matching over 7 bases. CDR1 is TVYSNPD and CDR2 is GDNSRS in the germline V gene (reference sequence). V shed 0 bases, J shed 7 bases, and the junction held 14 bases outside the gene matches. This CDR3 has 15 amino acids. The DNA of the CDR3 is TGTGCCTTTAGTCCCTGTTGCCTGGGGGGAAGTAAACTCATCTTT. It translates to CAFSPCCLGGSKLIF.

On this clone itself: This may be a read error: a much more frequent sequence differs by one nucleotide. Other DNA variants within this sample encode the same CDR3. J is TRDJ3 and V is TRDV2, with 9 bases identical to TRDD3. The CDR3 has 18 amino acids. The germline V gene has CDR1 GEAIGNYY and CDR2 EKD. CDR3 protein: CACDTYWGSSWDTRQMFF. The CDR3 DNA sequence: TGCGCCTGTGACACGTACTGGGGGAGCTCCTGGGACACCCGACAGATGTTTTTC.

This clone came up a few times. The chain uses TRDV2 and TRDJ2; 10 bases match TRDD3. This CDR3 region has 17 residues. From germline, CDR1 is GEAIGNYY and CDR2 EKD. V shed 2 bases, J shed 0 bases, and the junction held 5 bases outside the gene matches. CDR3 sequence reads: CACDKLGDASLTAQLFF. DNA of the CDR3: TGTGCCTGTGACAAACTGGGGGATGCCTCTTTGACAGCACAACTCTTCTTT.

V gene TRDV1 combines with J gene TRDJ1, with 13 bases that match TRDD3. The trim removed 0 bases at V and 2 bases at J, leaving 24 bases unmatched. CDR1 TSWWSYY and CDR2 QGS come from the germline V gene. The CDR3 covers 24 residues. CDR3 protein: CALGELPAFHNWGIRPPETDKLIF. The CDR3 DNA is TGTGCTCTTGGGGAACTTCCGGCCTTCCACAACTGGGGGATACGTCCGCCGGAAACCGATAAACTCATCTTT.

This sequence joins TRDV1 and TRDJ1; TRDD3 aligns across 12 bases. The CDR3 totals 23 residues. The ends lost 1 base at V and 0 bases at J; junction bases unmatched: 21. Germline loops: CDR1 TSWWSYY, CDR2 QGS. DNA for the CDR3: TGTGCTCTTGGGGAACCGAGTCTTCCGCGCTGGGGGATACGCCCCTCGTACACCGATAAACTCATCTTT. Its translation is CALGEPSLPRWGIRPSYTDKLIF.

This clone was observed a handful of times. V is TRDV1 and J is TRDJ1; either TRDD2 or TRDD3 may fit D (9 bases each). Trimming cost V 1 base and J 1 base, with 34 bases left between them. The V gene's germline CDR1 is TSWWSYY and CDR2 QGS. The CDR3 sequence is 23 residues long. The chain's CDR3 is CALGEHSRPSYLGYWGTTDKLIF. For the CDR3, the DNA is TGTGCTCTTGGGGAACACTCCCGGCCTTCCTACTTAGGGTACTGGGGGACCACCGATAAACTCATCTTT.

This clone came up a few times. V gene TRDV1 combines with J gene TRDJ1, with TRDD3 identical over 8 bases. CDR3 size: 23 residues. Looked up from germline, CDR1 is TSWWSYY and CDR2 is QGS. The V gene end was trimmed by 1 base and the J gene end by 0 bases; junction bases not matched to a gene: 25. The CDR3 DNA reads TGTGCTCTTGGGGAACCCGTTATCTTCCCGCAGTGGGGGATTCTCCCCCACACCGATAAACTCATCTTT. Protein: CALGEPVIFPQWGILPHTDKLIF.

This clone was detected only a few times. This sequence joins TRAV29/DV5 and TRDJ1; 8 bases align to TRDD3. Trimming at V came to 5 bases and at J to 0 bases, leaving 27 bases not matched to a gene. This CDR3 contains 21 residues. Germline V CDR1 and CDR2: NSMFDY, ISSIKDK. CDR3 nucleotide sequence: TGTGCAGCGACTATTTTGGAGTCTGAATACTGGGGGCCTTTGTACACCGATAAACTCATCTTT. Translation gives CAATILESEYWGPLYTDKLIF.

This rearrangement joins TRDV1 to TRDJ1; 8 nucleotides align to TRDD3. Germline V gives CDR1 TSWWSYY, CDR2 QGS. CDR3 length: 19 amino acids. V lost 2 bases to trimming and J lost 3 bases; unmatched junction nucleotides: 17. CDR3 sequence reads: CALGESFYWGYYGADKLIF. CDR3 DNA sequence: TGTGCTCTTGGGGAATCCTTCTACTGGGGATACTACGGCGCCGATAAACTCATCTTT.

Comments on this clone: The junction does not match germline at one end; this may be a read error. V is TRDV2 and J is TRDJ3; maybe TRDD3 (6 bases). The CDR3 is made up of 18 amino acids. Germline loops: CDR1 GEAIGNYY, CDR2 EKD. CDR3 protein: CACDTWGFGSWYTRQMFF. As DNA, the CDR3 is TGTGCCTGTGACACCTGGGGATTCGGCTCCTGGTACACCCGACAGATGTTTTTC.

The gene calls are TRDV3 and TRDJ1; 11 bases agree with TRDD3. V was pared by 4 bases and J by 2 bases, with 12 bases of the junction left unmatched. In germline, CDR1 is TVYSNPD, CDR2 GDNSRS (reference sequence). The CDR3 runs to 16 residues. The CDR3 nucleotides are TGTGCCTCCCTCCCTACACTGGGGGATAGGACCGATAAACTCATCTTT. As protein: CASLPTLGDRTDKLIF.

A few counts support this clone. The chain joins TRDV3 to TRDJ3; D possibly corresponds to TRDD2 (5 bases). Per the germline V gene, CDR1 is TVYSNPD and CDR2 is GDNSRS (reference sequence). The germline V and J ends were trimmed by 1 base and 0 bases, with 10 bases remaining between them. This CDR3 contains 16 residues. The CDR3 region has the DNA TGTGCCTTTACCCTACCAAGCTCCTGGGACACCCGACAGATGTTTTTC. Its protein is CAFTLPSSWDTRQMFF.

This chain uses TRDV1 with TRDJ1, with 8 bases identical to TRDD2. Germline V lookup: CDR1 TSWWSYY, CDR2 QGS. The CDR3 spans 17 residues. The junction had 12 bases not matched to a gene; V was cut back by 3 bases and J by 3 bases. The CDR3 sequence is CALGDLPTVLGPDKLIF. CDR3 sequence (DNA): TGTGCTCTTGGGGATCTTCCTACCGTACTGGGCCCCGATAAACTCATCTTT.